This entry lists 26 T cell receptor beta chains sequenced from one sample in a study of shared T cell receptors in the human thymus. The assay was immunoSEQ multiplex PCR, and TCRdb's table has in-frame clones only and misses some. The sample yields hundreds of thousands of clones, about 89% seen once. The same specimen was also included in a second study, on human thymus T cells.

Sequenced sample: thymocytes. These TCRs come from a boy less than two years old with a congenital heart defect.

The chain recombines TRBV28 with TRBJ2-1, with TRBD1 as a possible D gene (6 bases). Trimming left V 5 bases short and J 4 bases short, with 15 bases between. The germline V gene encodes CDR1 MDHEN and CDR2 SYDVKM. This CDR3 contains 15 residues. CDR3 sequence: CASSKQGHLYNEQFF. In DNA form, the CDR3 reads TGTGCCAGCAGTAAACAGGGCCATCTATACAATGAGCAGTTCTTC.

The chain recombines TRBV14 with TRBJ2-2; 8 bases line up with TRBD2. The CDR3 is 17 residues long. Germline CDR1 and CDR2: SGHDN and FVKESK. Trimming cost V 2 bases and J 0 bases; bases outside gene matches: 5. Written as DNA, the CDR3 is TGTGCCAGCAGCCAACTCCGGGAGGGAACGAACACCGGGGAGCTGTTTTTT. Amino acid sequence: CASSQLREGTNTGELFF.

This chain uses TRBV27 with TRBJ2-1; 10 bases agree with TRBD2. Germline CDR1 MNHEY, CDR2 SMNVEV (reference sequence). V gave up 6 bases and J gave up 5 bases; unmatched junction bases: 7. This CDR3 is built from 15 residues. The CDR3 DNA is TGTGCCAGCAGGCCTGGACTAGCGGAACACAATGAGCAGTTCTTC. Its translation is CASRPGLAEHNEQFF.

The rearrangement links TRBV6-9 to TRBJ1-1; 7 bases are shared with TRBD1. After removal of 5 bases from V and 1 base from J, the junction contained 4 bases not matched to a gene. The V gene's germline CDR1 is MNHGY and CDR2 SVAAGI. This CDR3 region has 14 residues. CDR3 residues: CASSTGEWNTEAFF. CDR3 coding DNA: TGTGCCAGCAGTACAGGGGAGTGGAACACTGAAGCTTTCTTT.

The chain recombines TRBV19 with TRBJ1-3; D gene ambiguous. The V gene's germline CDR1 is LNHDA and CDR2 SQIVND (reference sequence). Trimming took 6 bases from V and 1 from J, leaving 13 bases between them. The CDR3 is made up of 15 amino acids. This CDR3 is CASSAEGGSGNTIYF. As DNA, the CDR3 is TGTGCCAGTAGCGCGGAAGGTGGGTCTGGAAACACCATATATTTT. Variable domain in full (rest from reference TRBV19 and TRBJ1-3): DGGITQSPKYLFRKEGQNVTLSCEQNLNHDAMYWYRQDPGQGLRLIYYSQIVNDFQKGDIAEGYSVSREKKESFPLTVTSAQKNPTAFYLCASSAEGGSGNTIYFGEGSWLTVV.

The chain employs TRBV10-2 and TRBJ2-4; possible D gene TRBD2, 6 bases. The V end lost 6 bases, the J end lost 7 bases, and 16 bases lay between the germline ends. The CDR3 has 14 amino acids. Per germline, CDR1 WSHSY and CDR2 SAAADI. The CDR3 region has the DNA TGCGCCAGCAGGGATTTCCGGGAGCGCAACATTCAGTACTTC. Protein product: CASRDFRERNIQYF.

The chain has TRBV15 and TRBJ1-5, with D possibly being TRBD1 (5 bases). The germline gives CDR1 LNHNV, CDR2 YYDKDF (reference sequence). This CDR3 is built from 16 residues. V lost 7 bases to trimming and J lost 3 bases, with 19 bases between them. CDR3 nucleotides: TGTGCCACCAAGCTGGAATCAGACAGTACCAATCAGCCCCAGCATTTT. Its translation: CATKLESDSTNQPQHF.

J is TRBJ2-3 and V is TRBV4-1; D may be TRBD1 (5 bases). CDR3 length equals 17 residues. V lost 0 bases, J lost 2 bases, and 15 bases lay in between. Germline CDR1 MGHRA, CDR2 YSYEKL. CDR3 sequence (DNA): TGCGCCAGCAGCCAAGAAGGCTGGCAGGGATTCACAGATACGCAGTATTTT. Translation gives CASSQEGWQGFTDTQYF.

The V gene is TRBV7-2, the J gene TRBJ2-3, with D tentatively TRBD1 (6 bases). This CDR3 contains 15 residues. Germline CDR1 and CDR2: SGHTA and FQGNSA. V was cut by 4 bases and J by 4 bases, with 15 bases left in between. In DNA form, the CDR3 reads TGTGCCAGCAGCTCCTACCAGGGGCCCCCAGATACGCAGTATTTT. This encodes CASSSYQGPPDTQYF.

The chain employs TRBV4-1 and TRBJ2-3, with 9 bases identical to TRBD1. Per germline, CDR1 MGHRA and CDR2 YSYEKL. J was trimmed by 1 base and V by 7 bases; bases with no gene match: 15. The CDR3 is 18 residues long. CDR3 nucleotides: TGCGCCAGCAATCACGGACAGGGGCCCGGTTTAGGCACAGATACGCAGTATTTT. This encodes CASNHGQGPGLGTDTQYF.

In regard to this clone: Other nucleotide sequences from this sample produce the same CDR3. The chain is built from TRBV29-1 and TRBJ1-5, with 12 bases identical to TRBD1. Trimming took 5 bases from V and 6 from J; bases not matched to a gene: 5. Germline CDR1 and CDR2: SQVTM and ANQGSEA. The length of the CDR3 is 14 residues. CDR3 DNA: TGCAGCGTTCAACCGGGACAGGGGGCTCAGCCCCAGCATTTT. It translates to CSVQPGQGAQPQHF.

The chain combines TRBV5-1 with TRBJ2-1, with 7 bases fitting TRBD1. The J segment lost 3 bases and the V segment lost 0 bases, leaving 6 bases of the junction unmatched. Germline V lookup: CDR1 SGHRS, CDR2 YFSETQ. The CDR3 consists of 16 residues. The DNA of the CDR3 is TGCGCCAGCAGCTTGGTAGTGGGACAGCGCTACAATGAGCAGTTCTTC. Amino acids: CASSLVVGQRYNEQFF.

This chain links TRBV10-1 with TRBJ1-5; 9 bases are shared with TRBD1. With 9 bases clipped from V and 2 bases from J, the junction kept 5 bases outside the gene matches. The CDR3 runs 14 residues. Germline lookup yields CDR1 WNHNN and CDR2 SYGVQD (reference sequence). The CDR3 DNA reads as TGCGCCAGTCGACAGGGGGATGGCAATCAGCCCCAGCATTTT. Translation: CASRQGDGNQPQHF.

This chain connects TRBV6-4 to TRBJ2-7; 8 nucleotides line up with TRBD2. The ends lost 3 bases at V and 2 bases at J; junction bases unmatched: 9. CDR1 and CDR2 (germline): MRHNA, SNTAGT. The CDR3 runs to 16 residues. The DNA of the CDR3 is TGTGCCAGCAGTGAGTTCGGGGGGGCACCCCCCTACGAGCAGTACTTC. Encoded protein: CASSEFGGAPPYEQYF.

The rearrangement joins TRBV6-5 to TRBJ2-1, with 10 bases fitting TRBD2. Germline V CDR1 and CDR2: MNHEY, SVGAGI. The CDR3 consists of 16 residues. Trimming took 2 bases from V and 4 from J; bases not matched to a gene: 5. In nucleotides, the CDR3 is TGTGCCAGCAGTTACAAGCGGGAGGGCGTTTACAATGAGCAGTTCTTC. It encodes CASSYKREGVYNEQFF.

The chain has TRBV7-2 and TRBJ1-6; 9 nucleotides line up with TRBD1. V shed 4 bases, J shed 5 bases, and the junction held 15 bases outside the gene matches. The CDR3 is 19 residues long. In germline, CDR1 is SGHTA, CDR2 FQGNSA. This chain's CDR3 is CASSSPGTGSEVHNSPLHF. The DNA for the CDR3 is TGTGCCAGCAGCTCCCCCGGGACAGGGTCTGAAGTTCATAATTCACCCCTCCACTTT.

V and J are TRBV7-9 and TRBJ2-3, with 11 bases lining up with TRBD2. V shed 8 bases, J shed 4 bases, and the junction held 8 bases outside the gene matches. CDR3 length: 15 amino acids. Germline V gene sequence: CDR1 SEHNR, CDR2 FQNEAQ (reference sequence). CDR3 residues: CASGMLAGGPDTQYF. The CDR3 DNA is TGTGCCAGCGGGATGCTAGCGGGAGGCCCAGATACGCAGTATTTT.

This chain joins TRBV11-2 and TRBJ1-2, with 7 bases identical to TRBD1. The junction had 10 bases not matched to a gene; V was cut back by 4 bases and J by 8 bases. CDR1 is SGHAT and CDR2 is FQNNGV in the germline V gene. This CDR3 region has 14 residues. The CDR3 here is CASSSTPQGYGYTF. CDR3 DNA: TGTGCCAGCAGCTCCACCCCACAGGGGTACGGCTACACCTTC. The whole variable domain, filled in from reference TRBV11-2 and TRBJ1-2, reads EAGVAQSPRYKIIEKRQSVAFWCNPISGHATLYWYQQILGQGPKLLIQFQNNGVVDDSQLPKDRFSAERLKGVDSTLKIQPAKLEDSAVYLCASSSTPQGYGYTFGSGTRLTVV.

This chain joins TRBV28 and TRBJ1-3, with a weak D call TRBD1 (5 bases). This CDR3 spans 14 amino acids. Trimming pared 2 bases from V and 5 bases from J, leaving 10 bases between. Germline lookup yields CDR1 MDHEN and CDR2 SYDVKM. CDR3 DNA: TGTGCCAGCAGTTTACTCCAGGGCCGAAACACCATATATTTT. Translating it yields CASSLLQGRNTIYF.

The chain carries TRBV6-1 and TRBJ1-5, with 9 bases identical to TRBD1. J lost 1 base, V lost 4 bases, and 5 bases had no gene match. The CDR3 runs 16 residues. Per germline, CDR1 MNHNS and CDR2 SASEGT. CDR3 sequence (DNA): TGTGCCAGCAGTGGGACAGGGGCTAAAAGCAATCAGCCCCAGCATTTT. This gives the protein CASSGTGAKSNQPQHF.

The chain recombines TRBV5-6 with TRBJ1-1; possible D gene TRBD1, 6 bases. Germline-derived CDR1 and CDR2 are SGHDT and YYEEEE. Trimming shortened V by 5 bases and J by 4 bases, and 12 bases separated the two germline ends. The CDR3 runs to 13 residues. The CDR3 loop reads CASSQRGGTEAFF. The CDR3 DNA reads TGTGCCAGCAGTCAAAGGGGGGGCACTGAAGCTTTCTTT.

This clone was observed once. This specimen includes other DNA sequences encoding the same CDR3. This chain uses TRBV27 with TRBJ1-5, with 7 bases that match TRBD1. The CDR3 contains 14 residues. The germline V gene encodes CDR1 MNHEY and CDR2 SMNVEV (reference sequence). Trimming removed 5 bases from V and 4 bases from J; junction bases left unmatched: 5. The CDR3: CASSPPGQNQPQHF. The CDR3 DNA follows: TGTGCCAGCAGTCCCCCGGGACAGAATCAGCCCCAGCATTTT.

The chain has TRBV6-5 and TRBJ1-1; D may be TRBD1 (6 bases). The germline gives CDR1 MNHEY, CDR2 SVGAGI. CDR3 length: 14 residues. V was clipped by 5 bases and J by 10 bases, with 20 bases between them. The chain's CDR3 is CASSPRMGAGGAFF. The DNA of the CDR3 is TGTGCCAGCAGTCCCCGGATGGGGGCTGGAGGAGCTTTCTTT.

The chain recombines TRBV14 with TRBJ1-4, with 7 bases aligning to TRBD1. V lost 0 bases, J lost 4 bases, and 11 bases stayed unmatched. Germline-derived CDR1 and CDR2 are SGHDN and FVKESK. The CDR3 is made up of 18 amino acids. CDR3: CASSQDLRQGTRNEKLFF. The CDR3 DNA is TGTGCCAGCAGCCAAGACCTACGACAGGGCACCCGTAATGAAAAACTGTTTTTT.

The rearrangement uses TRBV14 and TRBJ1-2; TRBD1 might be the D (6 bases). The CDR3 runs to 16 residues. V was shortened by 5 bases and J by 0 bases, with 16 bases between the two germline ends. CDR1 is SGHDN, CDR2 FVKESK, per germline. The CDR3 sequence: CASSYYTGPANYGYTF. The CDR3 coding sequence is TGTGCCAGCAGCTATTACACAGGGCCAGCTAACTATGGCTACACCTTC.

The CDR3 region has the DNA TGTGCCAGCAGCCAAACCGGGACTAGCGGGAGAGGGACTAGCACAGATACGCAGTATTTT. It codes for CASSQTGTSGRGTSTDTQYF. The rearrangement joins TRBV14 to TRBJ2-3; TRBD2 matches at 14 bases. Trimming took 2 bases from V and 0 from J; bases not matched to a gene: 10. This CDR3 is 20 amino acids long. In germline, CDR1 is SGHDN, CDR2 FVKESK.